The 23 T cell receptor beta chains presented below share a single source sample, sequenced in a study of T cells after yellow fever vaccination. One entry per CDR3 protein results from TCRdb running MiXCR on the 5' RACE reads. Seen here are roughly 500,000 distinct CDR3 sequences, less than 20% observed once, and the top ten hold roughly an eighth. The sequencing here drew on PBMCs, taken 15 days after the yellow fever booster vaccination. The receptors were gathered from a man aged 25 to 45 who received the YFV17D yellow fever vaccine.

Only one count was recorded for this clonotype. The CDR3 DNA reads TGCAGTGCTAGAGATCGGCTAGCGGGCCACTCCTACAATGAGCAGTTCTTC. Translated, it gives CSARDRLAGHSYNEQFF. The chain recombines TRBV20-1 with TRBJ2-1, with 8 nucleotides matching TRBD2. Germline trimming cut 0 bases from V and 0 bases from J; bases unmatched to any gene: 7. This CDR3 spans 17 amino acids. Germline V gives CDR1 DFQATT, CDR2 SNEGSKA (reference sequence).

The table lists this clonotype with a few counts. The gene calls are TRBV9 and TRBJ1-5, with D maybe TRBD1 (5 bases). The CDR3 length is 15 residues. Trimming shortened V by 0 bases and J by 2 bases, and 9 bases separated the two germline ends. Germline assignment: CDR1 SGDLS and CDR2 YYNGEE. CDR3 region: CASSVDGGGNQPQHF. In DNA, the CDR3 is TGTGCCAGCAGCGTAGATGGGGGAGGCAATCAGCCCCAGCATTTT.

The chain links TRBV29-1 to TRBJ1-1, with a tentative D call TRBD1 (6 bases). The V end was cut by 4 bases, the J end by 1 base, with 10 bases between. Germline V lookup: CDR1 SQVTM, CDR2 ANQGSEA. CDR3 length: 13 residues. The CDR3 DNA reads as TGCAGCGTTGGGACAGCGGAGAACACTGAAGCTTTCTTT. Amino acids: CSVGTAENTEAFF.

V gene TRBV29-1 combines with J gene TRBJ2-5; no clear D gene. The length of the CDR3 is 13 residues. Trimming removed 4 bases at V and 2 bases at J, with 11 bases between. Per the germline V gene, CDR1 is SQVTM and CDR2 is ANQGSEA. The CDR3 coding sequence is TGCAGCGTTGCGGTCACGATACAAGAGACCCAGTACTTC. It yields the protein CSVAVTIQETQYF.

This clonotype was seen more than once but under ten times. The chain couples TRBV7-2 to TRBJ2-3, with 12 positions matching TRBD2. There are 17 residues in the CDR3. Germline values: CDR1 SGHTA, CDR2 FQGNSA. V lost 6 bases, J lost 2 bases, and 9 bases stayed unmatched. CDR3 sequence reads: CASRPGTSGSFTDTQYF. In nucleotides, the CDR3 is TGTGCCAGCAGGCCCGGGACTAGCGGGTCTTTCACAGATACGCAGTATTTT. Full variable domain (remainder filled in from reference TRBV7-2 and TRBJ2-3): GAGVSQSPSNKVTEKGKDVELRCDPISGHTALYWYRQSLGQGLEFLIYFQGNSAPDKSGLPSDRFSAERTGGSVSTLTIQRTQQEDSAVYLCASRPGTSGSFTDTQYFGPGTRLTVL.

J is TRBJ2-7 and V is TRBV5-4; D possibly corresponds to TRBD1 (6 bases). Germline CDR1 is SGHNT and CDR2 is YYREEE (reference sequence). This CDR3 region has 14 residues. V lost 3 bases, J lost 2 bases, and 12 bases lay in between. CDR3 DNA sequence: TGTGCCAGCAGCTCTGGGACAAAAGCCTACGAGCAGTACTTC. The encoded protein is CASSSGTKAYEQYF.

This clonotype was seen more than once but under ten times. This sequence joins TRBV10-3 and TRBJ2-7, with D unresolved. Trimming stripped 1 base from V and 5 bases from J, with 3 bases between. In germline, CDR1 is ENHRY, CDR2 SYGVKD. The CDR3 is 11 residues long. DNA of the CDR3: TGTGCCATCAGTGAGTTAAACGAGCAGTACTTC. It specifies CAISELNEQYF.

This chain links TRBV7-2 with TRBJ1-1; D remains ambiguous. This CDR3 comprises 15 residues. Germline V lookup: CDR1 SGHTA, CDR2 FQGNSA. V was cut by 3 bases and J by 0 bases, with 11 bases left in between. The DNA of the CDR3 is TGTGCCAGCAGCTTCGGAGGCCGGCTGAACACTGAAGCTTTCTTT. Translation: CASSFGGRLNTEAFF.

V and J are TRBV30 and TRBJ2-7, with D tentatively TRBD2 (5 bases). The ends were cut back, 5 bases at V and 4 bases at J, with 15 bases in the middle. The CDR3 extends over 13 amino acids. CDR1 and CDR2 (germline): GTSNPN, SVGIG (reference sequence). CDR3 sequence: CAWQQRTSYEQYF. The CDR3 DNA sequence: TGTGCCTGGCAGCAACGGACTTCTTACGAGCAGTACTTC.

This clonotype was observed a handful of times. V usage is TRBV7-2 and J usage is TRBJ2-7; D is uncertain. V lost 1 base and J 0 bases, leaving 10 bases between the germline ends. The germline CDR1 and CDR2 sequences are SGHTA and FQGNSA. This CDR3 contains 15 residues. The CDR3 here is CASSLVASSSYEQYF. In DNA form, the CDR3 reads TGTGCCAGCAGCTTAGTGGCCAGTTCCTCCTACGAGCAGTACTTC.

This clonotype appeared a few times. V is TRBV29-1 and J is TRBJ2-7, with TRBD2 as a possible D gene (6 bases). Germline V gene data show CDR1 as SQVTM and CDR2 as ANQGSEA. The CDR3 runs 11 residues. V lost 5 bases and J 2 bases, leaving 7 bases between the germline ends. CDR3 protein: CSVTGAYEQYF. CDR3 nucleotide sequence: TGCAGCGTTACGGGGGCCTACGAGCAGTACTTC.

This chain connects TRBV3-1 to TRBJ2-1; a possible D gene is TRBD2 (7 bases). CDR3 size: 12 residues. CDR1 and CDR2 (germline): LGHDT, YNNKEL (reference sequence). The V gene lost 7 bases and the J gene lost 9 bases, with 13 bases spanning the gap. As DNA, the CDR3 is TGTGCCAGCAAGGGGGAGGGTGGTGAGCAGTTCTTC. Amino acids: CASKGEGGEQFF.

The chain joins TRBV12-3 or TRBV12-4 to TRBJ2-1, with 11 nucleotides matching TRBD2. The J segment lost 9 bases and the V segment lost 4 bases, leaving 11 bases of the junction unmatched. The CDR3 extends over 16 amino acids. The CDR3 bases are TGTGCCAGCAGTTCACTAGCGGGAGATCGGATCGGTGAGCAGTTCTTC. Its translation is CASSSLAGDRIGEQFF.

The chain carries TRBV29-1 and TRBJ2-7, with TRBD1 identical over 7 bases. CDR1 SQVTM and CDR2 ANQGSEA come from the germline V gene. Losses at the gene ends were 3 bases for V and 3 bases for J; bases not matched to a gene: 5. CDR3 size: 13 residues. As DNA, the CDR3 is TGCAGCGTTGAGGCCGGACAGGACTACGAGCAGTACTTC. It yields the protein CSVEAGQDYEQYF.

This clonotype showed up just a few times. The CDR3 loop is CASSQPGGSYNEQFF. The CDR3 DNA reads as TGCGCCAGCAGCCAGCCAGGGGGATCCTACAATGAGCAGTTCTTC. J is TRBJ2-1 and V is TRBV4-3; 7 nucleotides match TRBD1. CDR1 and CDR2 (germline): LGHNA, YSLEER. This CDR3 comprises 15 residues. Trimming removed 3 bases from V and 1 base from J; junction bases left unmatched: 3.

This clonotype was seen a handful of times. This chain joins TRBV20-1 and TRBJ2-5; D is uncertain. Trimming took 7 bases from V and 2 from J, leaving 8 bases between them. Germline loops: CDR1 DFQATT, CDR2 SNEGSKA (reference sequence). This CDR3 contains 11 residues. CDR3 residues: CSGVSQETQYF. CDR3 sequence (DNA): TGCAGTGGGGTTTCTCAAGAGACCCAGTACTTC.

The chain is built from TRBV13 and TRBJ2-7; no clear D. Germline V gives CDR1 PRHDT, CDR2 FYEKMQ (reference sequence). The CDR3 covers 13 residues. With 2 bases removed from V and 6 bases from J, the gap between germline ends came to 11 bases. This chain's CDR3 is CASSLFAAIEQYF. CDR3 sequence (DNA): TGTGCCAGCAGCTTATTCGCTGCAATCGAGCAGTACTTC. Full variable domain (missing parts from reference TRBV13 and TRBJ2-7): AAGVIQSPRHLIKEKRETATLKCYPIPRHDTVYWYQQGPGQDPQFLISFYEKMQSDKGSIPDRFSAQQFSDYHSELNMSSLELGDSALYFCASSLFAAIEQYFGPGTRLTVT.

Details on this clonotype: The junction does not match germline at one end; this may be a read error. The chain carries TRBV3-1 and TRBJ2-3; possibly TRBD2 for D (6 bases). Germline loops: CDR1 LGHDT, CDR2 YNNKEL (reference sequence). This CDR3 spans 18 amino acids. CDR3 sequence: CASTQGSGPRAGTDTQYF. The CDR3 DNA follows: TGTGCCAGCACCCAAGGATCAGGACCCAGGGCGGGGACAGATACGCAGTATTTT.

This clonotype was recorded a few times. The chain is built from TRBV20-1 and TRBJ2-3; a weak D match, TRBD2 (5 bases). The CDR3 is made up of 16 amino acids. Trimming left V 3 bases short and J 2 bases short, with 18 bases between. Germline CDR1 is DFQATT and CDR2 is SNEGSKA (reference sequence). For the CDR3, the DNA is TGCAGTGCTAGGGCTGCGGCGGGTCACTCCACAGATACGCAGTATTTT. Its translation is CSARAAAGHSTDTQYF.

This clonotype was observed a few times. The V and J genes are TRBV19 and TRBJ2-1; tentative D call: TRBD1 (5 bases). Trimming cost V 1 base and J 1 base, with 14 bases left between them. The germline V gene encodes CDR1 LNHDA and CDR2 SQIVND (reference sequence). The CDR3 has 17 residues. The CDR3 region has the DNA TGTGCCAGTAGTATAGCCTCCCAGGGTTGGTCCTACAATGAGCAGTTCTTC. It is translated as CASSIASQGWSYNEQFF.

As regards this clonotype: Relative to the germline gene, one junction end is altered; a read error may explain this. The rearrangement links TRBV29-1 to TRBJ2-5; 9 nucleotides agree with TRBD1. Germline-derived CDR1 and CDR2 are SQVTM and ANQGSEA. There are 14 residues in the CDR3. CDR3 DNA: TGCAGCGTAGCCAGGGACAGGGTGGAAGAGACCCAGAACTTC. Its translation: CSVARDRVEETQNF.

In its sample, this clonotype was seen a few times. This sequence joins TRBV3-1 and TRBJ1-5, with D unresolved. Germline V gene sequence: CDR1 LGHDT, CDR2 YNNKEL (reference sequence). V was trimmed by 2 bases and J by 9 bases, leaving 8 bases between them. The CDR3 extends over 12 amino acids. The CDR3 nucleotides are TGTGCCAGCAGCCAACCCCCGCCGCCCCAGCATTTT. Its protein is CASSQPPPPQHF.

The J gene is TRBJ2-1, the V gene TRBV5-1; 10 bases line up with TRBD2. The germline CDR1 and CDR2 sequences are SGHRS and YFSETQ. V shed 3 bases, J shed 6 bases, and the junction held 6 bases outside the gene matches. The CDR3 covers 15 residues. The CDR3 here is CASSSIAGGPNEQFF. CDR3 DNA: TGCGCCAGCAGCTCGATAGCGGGAGGACCCAATGAGCAGTTCTTC.